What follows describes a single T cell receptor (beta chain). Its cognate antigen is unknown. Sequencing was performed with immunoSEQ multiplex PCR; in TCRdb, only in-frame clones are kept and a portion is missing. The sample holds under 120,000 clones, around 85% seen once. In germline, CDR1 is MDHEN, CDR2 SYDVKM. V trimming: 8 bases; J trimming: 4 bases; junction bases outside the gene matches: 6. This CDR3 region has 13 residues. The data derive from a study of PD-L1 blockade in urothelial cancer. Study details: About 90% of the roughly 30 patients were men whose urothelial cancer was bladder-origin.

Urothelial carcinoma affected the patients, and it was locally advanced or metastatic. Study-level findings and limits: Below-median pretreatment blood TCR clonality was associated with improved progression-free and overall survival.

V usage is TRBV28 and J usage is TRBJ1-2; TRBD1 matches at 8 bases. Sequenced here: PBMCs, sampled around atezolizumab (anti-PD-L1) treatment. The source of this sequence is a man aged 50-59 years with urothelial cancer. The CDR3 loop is CASAAGGRYGYTF. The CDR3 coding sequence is TGTGCCAGCGCGGCAGGGGGCCGCTATGGCTACACCTTC.